Shown below are 27 T cell receptor beta chains from a single sample sequenced in a study of cytomegalovirus exposure and HLA in healthy donors. In the PCR, 60 Vbeta and 13 Jbeta primers were used. Measured with immunoSEQ multiplex PCR; TCRdb has only the in-frame clones, and not every one. This table holds under 200,000 clones. Source material: PBMCs. The receptor set was obtained from a man younger than 40 in good health and CMV-seronegative.

CDR3 sequence reads: CSASPGQGTHNEQFF. The CDR3, as DNA: TGCAGCGCCAGCCCGGGACAGGGAACCCACAATGAGCAGTTCTTC. The chain is built from TRBV29-1 and TRBJ2-1; the match to TRBD1 covers 9 bases. V shed 7 bases, J shed 5 bases, and the junction held 12 bases outside the gene matches. The CDR3 length is 15 residues. Germline V gives CDR1 SQVTM, CDR2 ANQGSEA.

This sequence joins TRBV28 and TRBJ2-4; 9 bases align to TRBD1. Germline V CDR1 and CDR2: MDHEN, SYDVKM. The CDR3 sequence is 14 residues long. Unmatched junction bases numbered 8, after V lost 6 bases and J lost 8 bases. The CDR3 coding sequence is TGTGCCAGCAGCTCGGGACAGGGTACGTACATTCAGTACTTC. This gives the protein CASSSGQGTYIQYF.

The chain employs TRBV15 and TRBJ1-2; D unresolved. Trimming stripped 4 bases from V and 5 bases from J, with 14 bases between. Germline assignment: CDR1 LNHNV and CDR2 YYDKDF (reference sequence). The CDR3 has 14 amino acids. As DNA, the CDR3 is TGTGCCACCAGCAACACCCGGGAGGCTTATGGCTACACCTTC. Protein: CATSNTREAYGYTF.

The V call is TRBV6-5, the J call TRBJ2-1; TRBD2 matches at 10 bases. The CDR3 is made up of 15 amino acids. Trimming removed 6 bases from V and 4 bases from J; junction bases left unmatched: 6. Looked up from germline, CDR1 is MNHEY and CDR2 is SVGAGI. The CDR3 bases are TGTGCCAGCAGCCCAGAGACTAGCGGGTACAATGAGCAGTTCTTC. Its translation is CASSPETSGYNEQFF.

This chain links TRBV6-1 with TRBJ2-5; 12 nucleotides align to TRBD1. V lost 5 bases and J lost 5; bases outside the gene matches: 6. From germline, CDR1 is MNHNS and CDR2 SASEGT. The CDR3 contains 15 residues. The CDR3 sequence is CASSFGTGGFETQYF. In nucleotides, the CDR3 is TGTGCCAGCAGTTTCGGGACAGGGGGCTTCGAGACCCAGTACTTC.

J is TRBJ1-5 and V is TRBV6-5; D is perhaps TRBD1 (5 bases). The CDR3 length is 13 residues. V lost 8 bases, J lost 6 bases, and 14 bases lay in between. Germline V CDR1 and CDR2: MNHEY, SVGAGI. This chain's CDR3 is CASVGGGGQPQHF. CDR3 DNA: TGTGCCAGCGTTGGCGGGGGGGGTCAGCCCCAGCATTTT.

The chain has TRBV10-3 and TRBJ1-1, with D hard to call. The CDR3 extends over 13 amino acids. Germline V gives CDR1 ENHRY, CDR2 SYGVKD. The germline V and J ends were trimmed by 3 bases and 5 bases, with 10 bases remaining between them. The CDR3 DNA reads as TGTGCCATCAGTGACACTTCGTATACTGAAGCTTTCTTT. Residues: CAISDTSYTEAFF.

V gene TRBV28 combines with J gene TRBJ2-1; the D is unclear. This CDR3 contains 12 residues. Germline V lookup: CDR1 MDHEN, CDR2 SYDVKM. Trimming stripped 7 bases from V and 9 bases from J, with 13 bases between. The CDR3 protein is CASTHFASEQFF. The CDR3 DNA reads TGTGCCAGCACCCATTTCGCCAGTGAGCAGTTCTTC.

The chain couples TRBV4-1 to TRBJ2-7; TRBD2 aligns across 8 bases. Unmatched junction bases numbered 6, after V lost 4 bases and J lost 1 base. The CDR3 spans 15 residues. CDR1 is MGHRA, CDR2 YSYEKL, per germline. The CDR3 sequence is CASSPAGGRSYEQYF. CDR3 DNA sequence: TGCGCCAGCAGCCCCGCGGGCGGGAGGTCCTACGAGCAGTACTTC.

The rearrangement joins TRBV30 to TRBJ2-1; 7 bases match TRBD2. From germline, CDR1 is GTSNPN and CDR2 SVGIG (reference sequence). Unmatched junction bases numbered 10, after V lost 7 bases and J lost 4 bases. The CDR3 has 14 residues. The CDR3: CAFSSAGRYNEQFF. Written as DNA, the CDR3 is TGTGCCTTTTCCTCAGCGGGGAGATACAATGAGCAGTTCTTC.

The chain uses TRBV19 and TRBJ2-6; 7 nucleotides agree with TRBD2. The length of the CDR3 is 16 residues. CDR1 and CDR2 (germline): LNHDA, SQIVND (reference sequence). Unmatched junction bases numbered 5, after V lost 6 bases and J lost 0 bases. The CDR3 sequence is CASSSGTTSGANVLTF. For the CDR3, the DNA is TGTGCCAGTAGCTCCGGGACTACCTCTGGGGCCAACGTCCTGACTTTC.

The chain links TRBV27 to TRBJ1-2; the match to TRBD1 covers 9 bases. Germline trimming cut 5 bases from V and 4 bases from J; bases unmatched to any gene: 5. The CDR3 extends over 14 amino acids. Per the germline V gene, CDR1 is MNHEY and CDR2 is SMNVEV (reference sequence). CDR3 DNA: TGTGCCAGCAGTAGGACAGGGGAAGGCTATGGCTACACCTTC. Translation: CASSRTGEGYGYTF.

The rearrangement uses TRBV6-5 and TRBJ1-2; tentatively, D is TRBD1 (5 bases). The CDR3 is 13 amino acids. The germline V and J ends were trimmed by 7 bases and 3 bases, with 12 bases remaining between them. Germline V gives CDR1 MNHEY, CDR2 SVGAGI. In DNA, the CDR3 is TGTGCCAGCAATAGGGGAGGAGACTATGGCTACACCTTC. Translated: CASNRGGDYGYTF.

V and J are TRBV5-1 and TRBJ2-6; no definite D call. Germline V gives CDR1 SGHRS, CDR2 YFSETQ. The length of the CDR3 is 17 residues. V lost 0 bases and J lost 1, with 11 bases in between. The DNA of the CDR3 is TGCGCCAGCAGCTTGGACGGCCGGGTATCTGGGGCCAACGTCCTGACTTTC. It is translated as CASSLDGRVSGANVLTF.

This rearrangement joins TRBV9 to TRBJ2-2; 12 bases align to TRBD2. This CDR3 is 16 amino acids long. Germline assignment: CDR1 SGDLS and CDR2 YYNGEE. V lost 4 bases to trimming and J lost 5 bases; unmatched junction nucleotides: 6. The CDR3 protein is CASSHLAGGQTGELFF. In nucleotides, the CDR3 is TGTGCCAGCAGCCATCTAGCGGGGGGGCAAACCGGGGAGCTGTTTTTT.

Frequency places this clone as medium-sized. The chain carries TRBV6-1 and TRBJ2-6, with 7 nucleotides matching TRBD1. Trimming cost V 3 bases and J 2 bases; bases outside gene matches: 13. The germline CDR1 and CDR2 sequences are MNHNS and SASEGT. This CDR3 is 19 amino acids long. CDR3 protein: CASSERDSVVMAGANVLTF. In DNA, the CDR3 is TGTGCCAGCAGTGAGAGGGACAGTGTCGTGATGGCTGGGGCCAACGTCCTGACTTTC.

This sequence joins TRBV2 and TRBJ2-6; 10 bases map to TRBD1. Trimming at V came to 6 bases and at J to 3 bases, leaving 8 bases not matched to a gene. This CDR3 has 17 amino acids. Germline CDR1 reads SNHLY; CDR2 reads FYNNEI. CDR3 amino acids: CASRTPGTGVGANVLTF. The DNA for the CDR3 is TGTGCCAGCAGGACCCCCGGGACAGGGGTTGGGGCCAACGTCCTGACTTTC. Together with reference TRBV2 and TRBJ2-6, the CDR3 gives the full variable domain: EPEVTQTPSHQVTQMGQEVILRCVPISNHLYFYWYRQILGQKVEFLVSFYNNEISEKSEIFDDQFSVERPDGSNFTLKIRSTKLEDSAMYFCASRTPGTGVGANVLTFGAGSRLTVL.

The J gene is TRBJ1-3, the V gene TRBV6-5; D is undetermined. Germline V gene data show CDR1 as MNHEY and CDR2 as SVGAGI. V lost 2 bases, J lost 0 bases, and 11 bases lay in between. CDR3 length: 16 amino acids. The CDR3 DNA reads TGTGCCAGCAGTTACCTGGCGGACTACTCTGGAAACACCATATATTTT. Its protein product is CASSYLADYSGNTIYF.

V usage is TRBV7-2 and J usage is TRBJ1-1; D not certain. V was trimmed by 5 bases and J by 7 bases, leaving 11 bases between them. This CDR3 has 12 residues. Germline CDR1 is SGHTA and CDR2 is FQGNSA. The CDR3 nucleotides read TGTGCCAGCAGCCCGTCGGGAGTTGAAGCTTTCTTT. Translating gives CASSPSGVEAFF.

J is TRBJ2-5 and V is TRBV11-3, with D possibly being TRBD2 (7 bases). This CDR3 contains 13 residues. Germline V gene data show CDR1 as SGHNT and CDR2 as YENEEA. V was shortened by 3 bases and J by 7 bases, with 12 bases between the two germline ends. CDR3 in DNA: TGTGCCAGCAGCTTTGAGGGGGAGGGGACCCAGTACTTC. It specifies CASSFEGEGTQYF.

The V and J genes are TRBV25-1 and TRBJ2-4; D may be TRBD1 (6 bases). Germline-derived CDR1 and CDR2 are MGHDK and SYGVNS. Trimming left V 1 base short and J 5 bases short, with 9 bases between. The CDR3 length is 14 residues. DNA of the CDR3: TGTGCCAGCAGTGAATTAGGGGGAGAAAACATTCAGTACTTC. Translation: CASSELGGENIQYF.

The CDR3 DNA is TGTGCCAGCAGGTTGGACAGGGCCGAGCAGTACTTC. Encoded protein: CASRLDRAEQYF. The rearrangement joins TRBV11-3 to TRBJ2-7; 8 bases are a match to TRBD1. Looked up from germline, CDR1 is SGHNT and CDR2 is YENEEA. The CDR3 consists of 12 residues. V dropped 6 bases and J dropped 6; count of bases not matched to a gene: 4.

The rearrangement uses TRBV30 and TRBJ1-4; D gene unclear. V lost 0 bases to trimming and J lost 0 bases, with 5 bases between them. This CDR3 has 14 residues. Germline CDR1 is GTSNPN and CDR2 is SVGIG (reference sequence). The CDR3 DNA reads as TGTGCCTGGAGTGTTAGTGCAACTAATGAAAAACTGTTTTTT. It codes for CAWSVSATNEKLFF. The whole variable domain, remainder taken from reference TRBV30 and TRBJ1-4, is SQTIHQWPATLVQPVGSPLSLECTVEGTSNPNLYWYRQAAGRGLQLLFYSVGIGQISSEVPQNLSASRPQDRQFILSSKKLLLSDSGFYLCAWSVSATNEKLFFGSGTQLSVL.

The chain employs TRBV5-8 and TRBJ2-3; 10 bases match TRBD2. V trimming: 0 bases; J trimming: 2 bases; junction bases outside the gene matches: 3. The CDR3 covers 16 residues. CDR1 and CDR2 (germline): SGHTS, YDEGEE. The CDR3 reads CASSLALAGDTDTQYF. The DNA for the CDR3 is TGTGCCAGCAGCTTGGCTCTAGCGGGAGACACAGATACGCAGTATTTT.

CDR3 in amino acids: CASSEYYEQYF. The CDR3 coding sequence is TGTGCCAGCAGTGAATACTACGAGCAGTACTTC. The V gene is TRBV6-1, the J gene TRBJ2-5, with unresolved D. The J call may be mistaken, given a closer DNA end match to TRBJ2-7. The CDR3 runs to 11 residues. CDR1 is MNHNS and CDR2 is SASEGT in the germline V gene.

Worth noting for this clone: Relative to the germline gene, one junction end is altered; a read error may explain this. V usage is TRBV30 and J usage is TRBJ2-7; D is unresolved. There are 11 residues in the CDR3. Germline CDR1 and CDR2: GTSNPN and SVGIG (reference sequence). The CDR3 sequence is CARSAAYEQYF. The CDR3 DNA reads TGTGCCCGGAGTGCGGCCTACGAGCAGTACTTC.

This chain connects TRBV11-2 to TRBJ1-6, with TRBD1 as a possible D gene (5 bases). There are 17 residues in the CDR3. Germline values: CDR1 SGHAT, CDR2 FQNNGV. Between the trimmed V and J ends, which lost 5 bases and 8 bases, there was a span of 22 bases. In DNA form, the CDR3 reads TGTGCCAGCAGCGAACCTCCCCGGGACTCTGATTATTCACCCCTCCACTTT. It translates to CASSEPPRDSDYSPLHF.